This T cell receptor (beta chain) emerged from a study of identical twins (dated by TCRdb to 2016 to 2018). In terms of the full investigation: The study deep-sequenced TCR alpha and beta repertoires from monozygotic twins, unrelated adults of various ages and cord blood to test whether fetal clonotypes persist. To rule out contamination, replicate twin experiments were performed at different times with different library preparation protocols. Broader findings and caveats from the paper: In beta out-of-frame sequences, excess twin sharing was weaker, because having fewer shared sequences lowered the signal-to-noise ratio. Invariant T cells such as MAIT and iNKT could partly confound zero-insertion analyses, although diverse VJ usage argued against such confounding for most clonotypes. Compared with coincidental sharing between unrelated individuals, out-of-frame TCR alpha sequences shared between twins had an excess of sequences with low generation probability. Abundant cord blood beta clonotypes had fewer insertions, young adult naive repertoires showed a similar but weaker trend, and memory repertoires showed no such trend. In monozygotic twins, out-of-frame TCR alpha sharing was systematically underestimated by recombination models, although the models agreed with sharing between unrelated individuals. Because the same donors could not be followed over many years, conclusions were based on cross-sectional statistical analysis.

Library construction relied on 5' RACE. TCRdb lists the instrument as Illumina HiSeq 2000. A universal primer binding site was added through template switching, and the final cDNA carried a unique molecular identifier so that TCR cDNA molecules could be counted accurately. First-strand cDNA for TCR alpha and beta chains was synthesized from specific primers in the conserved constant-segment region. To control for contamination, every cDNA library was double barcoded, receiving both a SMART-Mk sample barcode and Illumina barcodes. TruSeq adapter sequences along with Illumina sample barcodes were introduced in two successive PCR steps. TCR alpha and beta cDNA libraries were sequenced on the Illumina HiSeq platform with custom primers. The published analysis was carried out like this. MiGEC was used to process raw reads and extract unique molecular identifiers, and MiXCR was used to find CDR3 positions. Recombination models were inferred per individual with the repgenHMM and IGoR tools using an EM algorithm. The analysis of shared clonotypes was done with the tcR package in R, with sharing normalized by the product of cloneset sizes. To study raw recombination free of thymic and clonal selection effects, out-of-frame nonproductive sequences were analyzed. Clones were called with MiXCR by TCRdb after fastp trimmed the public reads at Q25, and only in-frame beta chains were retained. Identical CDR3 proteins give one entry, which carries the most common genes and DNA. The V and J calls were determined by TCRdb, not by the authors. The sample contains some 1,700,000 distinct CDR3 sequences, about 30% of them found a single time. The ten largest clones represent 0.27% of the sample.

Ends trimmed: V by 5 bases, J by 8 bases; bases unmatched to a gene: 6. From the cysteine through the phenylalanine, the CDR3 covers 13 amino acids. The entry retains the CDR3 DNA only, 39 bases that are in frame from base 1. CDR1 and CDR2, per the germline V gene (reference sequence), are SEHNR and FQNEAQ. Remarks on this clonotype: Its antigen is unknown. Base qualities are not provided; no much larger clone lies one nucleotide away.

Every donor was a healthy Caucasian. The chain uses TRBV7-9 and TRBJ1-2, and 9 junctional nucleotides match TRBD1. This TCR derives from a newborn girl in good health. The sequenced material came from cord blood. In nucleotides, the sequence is TGTGCCAGCAGCGACCGGGACAGGGTCGGCTACACCTTC. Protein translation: CASSDRDRVGYTF.